The 9 T cell receptor beta chains in this list originate from one sample, sequenced in a study of fetal regulatory T cell absence and autoimmunity. Data came from immunoSEQ multiplex PCR; TCRdb stores just in-frame clones and leaves some out. The table records 95,000 or so clones, 72% of them present only once. The sequencing sample was made of pancreas tissue. The source of these receptors is a male donor with IPEX syndrome.

The chain links TRBV19 to TRBJ2-7; 7 nucleotides match TRBD1. This CDR3 comprises 16 residues. V gave up 5 bases and J gave up 0 bases; unmatched junction bases: 10. CDR1 LNHDA and CDR2 SQIVND come from the germline V gene (reference sequence). CDR3 region: CASSGSGTASSYEQYF. The CDR3 DNA is TGTGCCAGTAGTGGCTCCGGGACAGCCTCCTCCTACGAGCAGTACTTC. Using reference TRBV19 and TRBJ2-7 for the parts outside the CDR3, the full variable domain is DGGITQSPKYLFRKEGQNVTLSCEQNLNHDAMYWYRQDPGQGLRLIYYSQIVNDFQKGDIAEGYSVSREKKESFPLTVTSAQKNPTAFYLCASSGSGTASSYEQYFGPGTRLTVT.

This clone was seen a few times. The chain couples TRBV5-6 to TRBJ2-7; TRBD2 matches at 13 bases. The CDR3 contains 15 residues. CDR1 and CDR2 from the germline V gene are SGHDT and YYEEEE. V dropped 3 bases and J dropped 0; count of bases not matched to a gene: 0. CDR3 DNA sequence: TGTGCCAGCAGCTGGACTAGCGGGAGCTCCTACGAGCAGTACTTC. It yields the protein CASSWTSGSSYEQYF.

The rearrangement links TRBV5-1 to TRBJ2-5, with TRBD2 identical over 7 bases. V shed 2 bases and J 5 bases; nucleotides not matched to a gene: 18. The CDR3 runs to 18 residues. Germline V gene sequence: CDR1 SGHRS, CDR2 YFSETQ. This CDR3 is CASSLRWTSLRHGETQYF. The CDR3 nucleotides read TGCGCCAGCAGCTTACGATGGACTAGTTTACGACACGGGGAGACCCAGTACTTC.

This rearrangement joins TRBV6-4 to TRBJ2-7; D gene ambiguous. The CDR3 length is 14 residues. The germline V and J ends were trimmed by 3 bases and 5 bases, with 14 bases remaining between them. Germline V CDR1 and CDR2: MRHNA, SNTAGT. The CDR3 DNA sequence: TGTGCCAGCAGTGATTATCGGGCCGTCCACGAGCAGTACTTC. Protein sequence: CASSDYRAVHEQYF.

This clone was counted between two and nine times. The chain joins TRBV6-5 to TRBJ2-1; no definite D call. Between the trimmed V and J ends, which lost 0 bases and 7 bases, there was a span of 10 bases. The CDR3 sequence is 14 residues long. The germline CDR1 and CDR2 sequences are MNHEY and SVGAGI. CDR3 bases: TGTGCCAGCAGTTACTCGGACGGCTGGAATGAGCAGTTCTTC. Translating it yields CASSYSDGWNEQFF.

The chain employs TRBV6-5 and TRBJ2-1; D perhaps matches TRBD2 (5 bases). CDR1 is MNHEY and CDR2 is SVGAGI in the germline V gene. Trimming took off 5 bases at V and 0 bases at J, with 5 bases between the two ends. The CDR3 loop spans 13 amino acids. CDR3 residues: CASSRDSYNEQFF. The CDR3 DNA reads as TGTGCCAGCAGTCGGGACTCCTACAATGAGCAGTTCTTC.

Written as DNA, the CDR3 is TGCGCCAGCAGCTACGGACGCCTCACAGATACGCAGTATTTT. Amino acid sequence: CASSYGRLTDTQYF. The rearrangement links TRBV5-1 to TRBJ2-3; D call uncertain. Trimming took 3 bases from V and 2 from J, leaving 10 bases between them. CDR3 length equals 14 residues. CDR1 and CDR2 from the germline V gene are SGHRS and YFSETQ.

This chain uses TRBV4-1 with TRBJ2-3; tentatively, D is TRBD2 (6 bases). CDR3 length: 17 amino acids. Trimming cost V 2 bases and J 0 bases, with 15 bases left between them. CDR1 is MGHRA, CDR2 YSYEKL, per germline. The CDR3 DNA sequence: TGCGCCAGCAGCCAAATCCCTGAGCGGGTTAGCACAGATACGCAGTATTTT. Protein: CASSQIPERVSTDTQYF.

The V and J genes are TRBV19 and TRBJ1-2; TRBD1 matches at 7 bases. This CDR3 region has 15 residues. J lost 3 bases, V lost 6 bases, and 10 bases had no gene match. The germline gives CDR1 LNHDA, CDR2 SQIVND (reference sequence). The chain's CDR3 is CASSRQGSLDYGYTF. DNA of the CDR3: TGTGCCAGTAGCCGACAGGGTTCCTTAGACTATGGCTACACCTTC.